This T cell receptor beta chain was sequenced in a study of T cell responses to AZD1222 COVID-19 vaccine. Regarding the study as a whole: Samples come after the peak T cell response, not at day 14. Females made up more of the donors, who were largely white British, and clonal diversity may have come out too low. Mapped onto spike, vaccine-associated CD4 TCRs spanned it and were dominant at 160-218 and 743-854.

A word on this clone: What it binds is unknown.

Only in-frame clones appear in the TCRdb table, and some are missing; sequencing was by immunoSEQ multiplex PCR. The profile shows 150,000 to 250,000 clones, around 93% of them singletons. Trimming stripped 5 bases from V and 0 bases from J, with 11 bases between. Germline V gives CDR1 MNHEY, CDR2 SMNVEV (reference sequence). The CDR3 consists of 15 residues. Investigators merged groups given second doses at roughly 4 or roughly 12 weeks. This TCR was recovered from an adult who received the AZD1222 COVID-19 vaccine. The sequencing used peripheral blood, collected 28 days after the second AZD1222 dose. The chain uses TRBV27 and TRBJ1-5; D remains ambiguous. CDR3 sequence reads: CASSPSVNSNQPQHF. The CDR3 coding sequence is TGTGCCAGCAGTCCGTCAGTGAATAGCAATCAGCCCCAGCATTTT.